This T cell receptor (beta chain) was sequenced during a study of cytomegalovirus exposure and HLA in healthy donors. Looking at the study overall: Falling in the Caucasian-associated ancestry cluster were 81% of approximately 410 genotyped donors.

Concerning this clone: As yet, its antigen is unknown.

Broader study findings: According to an earlier analysis, most TCR beta V segments yielded productive rearrangements about 87% or about 30% of the time.

Healthy bone marrow donors supplied every sample. The germline gives CDR1 LGHNA, CDR2 YSLEER. This CDR3 spans 14 amino acids. The V gene lost 1 base and the J gene lost 6 bases, with 10 bases spanning the gap. It was with 60 Vbeta and 13 Jbeta primers that the PCR ran. The data were produced by immunoSEQ multiplex PCR, yet TCRdb's version contains in-frame clones alone and is incomplete. Of tens of thousands of clones listed, approximately 80% are singletons. This chain connects TRBV4-3 to TRBJ2-1; tentative D call: TRBD1 (6 bases). The sequenced sample was PBMCs. The origin of this receptor is a man aged 25-40 years in good health and CMV-seronegative. Here the CDR3 reads CASSQVGAGNEQFF. The DNA for the CDR3 is TGCGCCAGCAGCCAAGTGGGGGCCGGCAATGAGCAGTTCTTC.